These 22 T cell receptor beta chains were all obtained from the same sample, sequenced in a study of T cell repertoires in cytomegalovirus infection. Each CDR3 protein gets one entry after TCRdb re-called the reads with MiXCR. The sample lists approximately 500,000 distinct CDR3 sequences; about 33% were seen once. These receptors have no known antigen. The input for sequencing was cultured PBMCs, taken from culture after CMV antigen stimulation. These receptors came from a human donor in good health (CMV status not recorded). Some clones in this sample may be carry-over from other donors' samples.

Here the CDR3 reads CASSVFDRSASYEQYF. The CDR3 nucleotides are TGTGCCAGCAGCGTATTTGACAGGAGCGCCTCCTACGAGCAGTACTTC. This chain connects TRBV9 to TRBJ2-7; a weak D match, TRBD1 (6 bases). This CDR3 has 16 amino acids. Germline V lookup: CDR1 SGDLS, CDR2 YYNGEE. Trimming removed 1 base at V and 0 bases at J, with 14 bases between.

This chain uses TRBV19 with TRBJ2-5; 11 bases fit TRBD1. Trimming cost V 4 bases and J 4 bases; bases outside gene matches: 8. CDR1 is LNHDA and CDR2 is SQIVND in the germline V gene (reference sequence). CDR3 length: 16 amino acids. CDR3 coding DNA: TGTGCCAGTAGTACCCTCGGGACAGGGGGAGGAGAGACCCAGTACTTC. Its protein is CASSTLGTGGGETQYF.

This clonotype came up a few times. CDR3 in amino acids: CATGGAQGGLAETPDEQYF. In nucleotides, the CDR3 is TGTGCCACGGGGGGGGCACAGGGGGGACTAGCGGAGACTCCGGACGAGCAGTACTTC. The chain combines TRBV10-3 with TRBJ2-7; 11 nucleotides align to TRBD2. The V gene's germline CDR1 is ENHRY and CDR2 SYGVKD. With V trimmed by 10 bases and J by 5 bases, 25 bases remained unmatched. CDR3 length: 19 residues.

This clonotype showed up just a few times. The rearrangement links TRBV19 to TRBJ2-1, with 7 positions matching TRBD1. The germline CDR1 and CDR2 sequences are LNHDA and SQIVND (reference sequence). J was trimmed by 7 bases and V by 3 bases; bases with no gene match: 6. The CDR3 is 14 amino acids. CDR3 nucleotides: TGTGCCAGTAGTATGTTAGACAGGGTGAATGAGCAGTTCTTC. Translating it yields CASSMLDRVNEQFF.

The chain combines TRBV4-3 with TRBJ2-1; D remains unclear. Germline CDR1 LGHNA, CDR2 YSLEER. The CDR3 covers 16 residues. V was trimmed by 0 bases and J by 6 bases, leaving 15 bases between them. In DNA, the CDR3 is TGCGCCAGCAGCCAAGATTCCTGGAAAGGTGGCAATGAGCAGTTCTTC. Translating gives CASSQDSWKGGNEQFF.

The rearrangement uses TRBV9 and TRBJ2-1; 7 nucleotides agree with TRBD2. The V gene's germline CDR1 is SGDLS and CDR2 YYNGEE. The CDR3 totals 16 residues. V dropped 0 bases and J dropped 7; count of bases not matched to a gene: 10. DNA of the CDR3: TGTGCCAGCAGCGTAGATGGCGGGAGTAATTCAAATGAGCAGTTCTTC. The encoded protein is CASSVDGGSNSNEQFF.

V usage is TRBV7-9 and J usage is TRBJ1-2, with TRBD1 identical over 8 bases. Germline CDR1 and CDR2: SEHNR and FQNEAQ (reference sequence). The CDR3 sequence is 15 residues long. J was trimmed by 1 base and V by 5 bases; bases with no gene match: 6. The CDR3 region is CASSPGQGFNYGYTF. CDR3 sequence (DNA): TGTGCCAGCAGCCCAGGACAGGGATTTAACTATGGCTACACCTTC.

This clonotype was found a few times. CDR3 loop: CASSLTGVNEQFF. CDR3 nucleotide sequence: TGTGCCAGCAGCTTAACAGGGGTCAATGAGCAGTTCTTC. V is TRBV11-2 and J is TRBJ2-1; TRBD1 matches 7 bases. V shed 2 bases and J 6 bases; nucleotides not matched to a gene: 1. The CDR3 consists of 13 residues. Per germline, CDR1 SGHAT and CDR2 FQNNGV. The full variable domain, rest sourced from reference TRBV11-2 and TRBJ2-1, is EAGVAQSPRYKIIEKRQSVAFWCNPISGHATLYWYQQILGQGPKLLIQFQNNGVVDDSQLPKDRFSAERLKGVDSTLKIQPAKLEDSAVYLCASSLTGVNEQFFGPGTRLTVL.

The chain combines TRBV6-2 or TRBV6-3 with TRBJ2-1; 10 bases line up with TRBD2. Germline CDR1 is MNHEY and CDR2 is SVGEGT. J lost 7 bases, V lost 1 base, and 7 bases had no gene match. The length of the CDR3 is 16 residues. CDR3 nucleotides: TGTGCCAGCAGTTACTTGCCTAGCGGGAGACGTAATGAGCAGTTCTTC. It specifies CASSYLPSGRRNEQFF.

This clonotype was detected ten times or more. The chain combines TRBV28 with TRBJ1-1; 8 bases match TRBD1. The CDR3 spans 14 residues. V shed 6 bases, J shed 1 base, and the junction held 4 bases outside the gene matches. Germline CDR1 is MDHEN and CDR2 is SYDVKM. The CDR3 sequence is CASRLRGPNTEAFF. The CDR3 DNA reads as TGTGCCAGCAGGCTCAGGGGGCCGAACACTGAAGCTTTCTTT.

The chain is built from TRBV4-3 and TRBJ1-4; D possibly corresponds to TRBD1 (5 bases). The CDR3 length is 13 residues. Germline-derived CDR1 and CDR2 are LGHNA and YSLEER. Trimming shortened V by 0 bases and J by 10 bases, and 9 bases separated the two germline ends. CDR3 nucleotides: TGCGCCAGCAGCCAAGATTTCGGGGGAAAACTGTTTTTT. This gives the protein CASSQDFGGKLFF.

The V call is TRBV5-4, the J call TRBJ1-1; maybe TRBD1 (6 bases). Germline V lookup: CDR1 SGHNT, CDR2 YYREEE (reference sequence). The CDR3 is 14 residues long. V gave up 3 bases and J gave up 6 bases, with 15 bases separating them. CDR3 loop: CASSSYRAYAEAFF. CDR3 sequence (DNA): TGTGCCAGCAGCTCATACAGGGCATACGCTGAAGCTTTCTTT.

The sample holds a few counts of this clonotype. This chain connects TRBV27 to TRBJ2-7; D is unresolved. The V end was cut by 5 bases, the J end by 4 bases, with 15 bases between. CDR3 size: 14 residues. CDR1 is MNHEY and CDR2 is SMNVEV in the germline V gene (reference sequence). The chain's CDR3 is CASSLHTSPYEQYF. In nucleotides, the CDR3 is TGTGCCAGCAGTCTACATACATCGCCGTACGAGCAGTACTTC.

The chain combines TRBV12-3 or TRBV12-4 with TRBJ2-3, with 12 bases lining up with TRBD2. Trimming at V came to 5 bases and at J to 2 bases, leaving 14 bases not matched to a gene. The CDR3 has 19 residues. The CDR3 is CASSIMGLAGRRVTDTQYF. CDR3 nucleotides: TGTGCCAGCAGTATAATGGGACTAGCGGGCAGGAGAGTCACAGATACGCAGTATTTT.

This clonotype was observed once. The chain carries TRBV4-2 and TRBJ1-1; TRBD1 agrees at 8 bases. The CDR3 extends over 14 amino acids. V lost 5 bases and J lost 6; bases outside the gene matches: 8. CDR1 is LGHNA, CDR2 YNFKEQ, per germline. The CDR3 DNA reads TGTGCCAGCAGCAAAACAGGGGGAGCTTCTGAAGCTTTCTTT. This codes for CASSKTGGASEAFF.

The chain combines TRBV20-1 with TRBJ2-1, with a tentative D call TRBD2 (6 bases). The CDR3 runs to 13 residues. CDR1 and CDR2 (germline): DFQATT, SNEGSKA (reference sequence). Trimming took 3 bases from V and 0 from J, leaving 6 bases between them. CDR3 protein: CSARGGSYNEQFF. As DNA, the CDR3 is TGCAGTGCTAGGGGAGGCTCCTACAATGAGCAGTTCTTC.

The table lists this clonotype with a count of one. This sequence joins TRBV7-2 and TRBJ2-5; D unclear. With 4 bases removed from V and 5 bases from J, the gap between germline ends came to 11 bases. Germline assignment: CDR1 SGHTA and CDR2 FQGNSA. The CDR3 has 13 residues. The CDR3 nucleotides are TGTGCCAGCAGCTCAATGGGCTCGGAGACCCAGTACTTC. Translated: CASSSMGSETQYF.

This clonotype was observed a few times. The chain has TRBV7-9 and TRBJ2-5; 12 bases fit TRBD2. This CDR3 region has 14 residues. The germline V gene encodes CDR1 SEHNR and CDR2 FQNEAQ (reference sequence). V gave up 8 bases and J gave up 5 bases; unmatched junction bases: 6. The chain's CDR3 is CASATSGRRETQYF. Here the CDR3 DNA reads TGTGCCAGCGCGACTAGCGGGAGAAGGGAGACCCAGTACTTC.

The CDR3 DNA reads TGTGCCAGCAGTTTAACAGGGCAAACCCATTCACCCCTCCACTTT. Amino acids: CASSLTGQTHSPLHF. The chain employs TRBV12-3 or TRBV12-4 and TRBJ1-6; TRBD1 is a possible D gene (6 bases). V shed 2 bases and J shed 8 bases, with 13 bases lying between them. This CDR3 region has 15 residues.

Here the CDR3 reads CASRIQGLSSYEQYF. As DNA, the CDR3 is TGTGCCAGCAGGATACAGGGACTCAGCTCCTACGAGCAGTACTTC. The V gene is TRBV6-1, the J gene TRBJ2-7; D is tentatively TRBD1 or TRBD2 (6 bases each). This CDR3 spans 15 amino acids. Trimming removed 6 bases at V and 0 bases at J, with 15 bases between. Germline CDR1 is MNHNS and CDR2 is SASEGT.

The V and J genes are TRBV28 and TRBJ2-7, with a weak D call TRBD2 (5 bases). Germline V gives CDR1 MDHEN, CDR2 SYDVKM. The CDR3 runs 15 residues. Trimming cost V 7 bases and J 6 bases, with 22 bases left between them. CDR3 region: CASTFTGEGRGEQYF. The CDR3 coding sequence is TGTGCCAGCACCTTCACGGGCGAGGGAAGAGGCGAGCAGTACTTC.

The J gene is TRBJ1-2, the V gene TRBV19; D not certain. CDR1 and CDR2 (germline): LNHDA, SQIVND (reference sequence). Trimming removed 3 bases at V and 7 bases at J, with 12 bases between. The CDR3 totals 13 residues. In DNA form, the CDR3 reads TGTGCCAGTAGTATGGAAGGGTTTAGTGGCTACACCTTC. This translates into CASSMEGFSGYTF.